A single sample is the source of the 19 T cell receptor beta chains below, sequenced in a study of T cell changes during pregnancy in multiple sclerosis. The data were produced by immunoSEQ multiplex PCR, yet TCRdb's version contains in-frame clones alone and is incomplete. The sample lists about 67,000 clones, about 90% occurring once. The sequences come from peripheral blood, collected after pregnancy. Source of these receptors: a female donor with multiple sclerosis, enrolled in a pregnancy study.

This clone has only a few counts. V is TRBV30 and J is TRBJ1-3, with a weak D call TRBD1 (5 bases). The CDR3 is made up of 14 amino acids. With 3 bases removed from V and 2 bases from J, the gap between germline ends came to 11 bases. Germline V gene lookup returns CDR1 GTSNPN and CDR2 SVGIG (reference sequence). The CDR3 loop reads CAWSEDTPGNTIYF. The DNA for the CDR3 is TGTGCCTGGAGCGAGGACACACCTGGAAACACCATATATTTT.

The J gene is TRBJ1-2, the V gene TRBV5-1, with unresolved D. CDR3 length: 14 residues. V was shortened by 0 bases and J by 8 bases, with 14 bases between the two germline ends. Germline V gives CDR1 SGHRS, CDR2 YFSETQ. CDR3 loop: CASSLGSDFYGYTF. CDR3 nucleotides: TGCGCCAGCAGCTTGGGCTCCGACTTCTACGGCTACACCTTC.

The V call is TRBV5-6, the J call TRBJ2-3, with 8 bases fitting TRBD1. Trimming cost V 3 bases and J 4 bases; bases outside gene matches: 4. Germline-derived CDR1 and CDR2 are SGHDT and YYEEEE. The CDR3 totals 14 residues. This chain's CDR3 is CASSSTGVADTQYF. CDR3 DNA: TGTGCCAGCAGCTCGACAGGGGTCGCAGATACGCAGTATTTT.

This sequence joins TRBV29-1 and TRBJ1-5; D is possibly TRBD1 (6 bases). Germline values: CDR1 SQVTM, CDR2 ANQGSEA. This CDR3 is built from 12 residues. The V end lost 6 bases, the J end lost 6 bases, and 12 bases lay between the germline ends. CDR3 bases: TGCAGCGTCGGGACAAGCGGTCAGCCCCAGCATTTT. This encodes CSVGTSGQPQHF.

V gene TRBV2 combines with J gene TRBJ1-2, with TRBD1 as a possible D gene (6 bases). The CDR3 consists of 12 residues. Trimming took 7 bases from V and 4 from J, leaving 10 bases between them. Germline values: CDR1 SNHLY, CDR2 FYNNEI. This CDR3 is CASILDSYGYTF. CDR3 sequence (DNA): TGTGCCAGCATTCTGGACAGCTATGGCTACACCTTC.

This sequence joins TRBV5-5 and TRBJ1-1, with D possibly TRBD1 on 5 matching bases. The germline gives CDR1 SGHKS, CDR2 YYEKEE (reference sequence). This CDR3 comprises 16 residues. V dropped 4 bases and J dropped 5 bases, with 21 bases sitting between them. The CDR3 DNA reads as TGTGCCAGCAGCCCGTGGGGGGGTGGGGAAGGAACTGAAGCTTTCTTT. Residues: CASSPWGGGEGTEAFF.

V and J are TRBV27 and TRBJ2-7; weak D call: TRBD2 (5 bases). The V end lost 4 bases, the J end lost 4 bases, and 14 bases lay between the germline ends. This CDR3 spans 14 amino acids. The germline V gene has CDR1 MNHEY and CDR2 SMNVEV (reference sequence). The CDR3 loop is CASSSGLFSYEQYF. The DNA for the CDR3 is TGTGCCAGCAGTTCTGGACTTTTTTCTTACGAGCAGTACTTC.

The chain carries TRBV5-6 and TRBJ2-2; D perhaps matches TRBD2 (5 bases). V was trimmed by 4 bases and J by 6 bases, leaving 10 bases between them. The CDR3 extends over 13 amino acids. Per germline, CDR1 SGHDT and CDR2 YYEEEE. DNA for the CDR3: TGTGCCAGCAGCACAAGCGGTCCCGGGGAGCTGTTTTTT. This gives the protein CASSTSGPGELFF.

CDR3 nucleotides: TGCGCCAGCAGCAAACTAGCGGGAGAGGGGAATGAGCAGTTCTTC. Translating gives CASSKLAGEGNEQFF. This sequence joins TRBV5-1 and TRBJ2-1; TRBD2 matches at 11 bases. Germline trimming cut 4 bases from V and 7 bases from J; bases unmatched to any gene: 7. The V gene's germline CDR1 is SGHRS and CDR2 YFSETQ. The CDR3 sequence is 15 residues long.

The V gene is TRBV5-1, the J gene TRBJ2-7, with a weak D call TRBD2 (7 bases). This CDR3 has 15 amino acids. V was clipped by 4 bases and J by 2 bases, with 16 bases between them. Per the germline V gene, CDR1 is SGHRS and CDR2 is YFSETQ. The CDR3, as DNA: TGCGCCAGCAGCGAGGATGGGGGGGGGCCCTACGAGCAGTACTTC. This gives the protein CASSEDGGGPYEQYF.

The chain carries TRBV19 and TRBJ1-5; TRBD1 matches at 10 bases. The germline CDR1 and CDR2 sequences are LNHDA and SQIVND (reference sequence). There are 20 residues in the CDR3. V lost 4 bases to trimming and J lost 2 bases; unmatched junction nucleotides: 17. The CDR3: CASSTLELDRGRVGNQPQHF. In DNA form, the CDR3 reads TGTGCCAGTAGTACCCTCGAGCTAGACAGGGGGCGTGTTGGCAATCAGCCCCAGCATTTT.

The chain carries TRBV18 and TRBJ2-5; 9 nucleotides line up with TRBD2. The trim removed 6 bases at V and 5 bases at J, leaving 13 bases unmatched. CDR3 length: 16 amino acids. Germline lookup yields CDR1 KGHSH and CDR2 LQKENI. DNA of the CDR3: TGTGCCAGCTCCCCCAGGAGTGCGGGAGGGGAGGAGACCCAGTACTTC. The encoded protein is CASSPRSAGGEETQYF.

This clone was observed a single time. The chain recombines TRBV25-1 with TRBJ1-4; 7 positions match TRBD1. This CDR3 region has 15 residues. The V gene's germline CDR1 is MGHDK and CDR2 SYGVNS. V dropped 3 bases and J dropped 5; count of bases not matched to a gene: 6. CDR3 nucleotide sequence: TGTGCCAGCAGTGATCCAACAGGGGCAAATGAAAAACTGTTTTTT. Translated, it gives CASSDPTGANEKLFF.

V usage is TRBV27 and J usage is TRBJ1-5, with D maybe TRBD1 (5 bases). CDR1 is MNHEY and CDR2 is SMNVEV in the germline V gene (reference sequence). Trimming took 4 bases from V and 0 from J, leaving 10 bases between them. CDR3 size: 15 residues. This CDR3 reads CASSSRTHSNQPQHF. The CDR3 nucleotides read TGTGCCAGCAGTTCCCGGACACATAGCAATCAGCCCCAGCATTTT.

The rearrangement joins TRBV10-2 to TRBJ2-5; 8 bases are shared with TRBD1. This CDR3 comprises 15 residues. CDR1 is WSHSY, CDR2 SAAADI, per germline. J lost 2 bases, V lost 2 bases, and 4 bases had no gene match. This chain's CDR3 is CASSETTGGQETQYF. DNA of the CDR3: TGCGCCAGCAGTGAGACAACAGGGGGGCAAGAGACCCAGTACTTC.

The chain combines TRBV5-4 with TRBJ2-5; TRBD2 might be the D (6 bases). The J call may not be correct, given that the DNA end is closer to TRBJ2-7. The germline V gene has CDR1 SGHNT and CDR2 YYREEE (reference sequence). The CDR3 length is 16 residues. CDR3 DNA sequence: TGTGCCAGCAGAGCAACAATGTCGGGAGCAGACTACGAGCAGTACTTC. This gives the protein CASRATMSGADYEQYF.

This sequence joins TRBV19 and TRBJ2-7, with D possibly TRBD1 on 7 matching bases. Germline V CDR1 and CDR2: LNHDA, SQIVND (reference sequence). With 5 bases removed from V and 4 bases from J, the gap between germline ends came to 24 bases. This CDR3 has 17 residues. As DNA, the CDR3 is TGTGCCAGTAGTCCCCTTTTGGACAGGTGGGACTGGTACGAGCAGTACTTC. Its protein is CASSPLLDRWDWYEQYF.

V is TRBV5-6 and J is TRBJ2-7; D is undetermined. The CDR3 is 12 residues long. Germline CDR1 is SGHDT and CDR2 is YYEEEE. V was pared by 4 bases and J by 6 bases, with 11 bases between. The CDR3 nucleotides are TGTGCCAGCAGCCTTCAGGTTTCCGAGCAGTACTTC. It encodes CASSLQVSEQYF.

DNA for the CDR3: TGTGCCAGCAGTTTCGACAGGGGTTTGCACGAGCAGTACTTC. This gives the protein CASSFDRGLHEQYF. This chain connects TRBV6-1 to TRBJ2-7; TRBD1 agrees at 8 bases. Germline CDR1 reads MNHNS; CDR2 reads SASEGT. The CDR3 has 14 amino acids. The junction had 8 bases not matched to a gene; V was cut back by 5 bases and J by 5 bases.